These 2 T cell receptor beta chains came from one sample sequenced in a study of sequential checkpoint blockade in melanoma (dated by TCRdb to 2018 to 2020). Taken with the paper, the label for treatment or condition translates to: randomized to nivolumab then ipilimumab (arm A) or the reverse (arm B). Libraries were constructed by the immunoSEQ multiplex PCR assay. Here the immuneACCESS table is served through TCRdb, limited to in-frame sequences with V and J called. Missing clones are a known gap in these copies; in checked studies unresolved V genes cover under half, and the rest lacks a known reason. Present in this sample are around 5,000 clones, 23% of which were seen just once. In total, the top ten clones hold approximately 8.6% of the sample. Sequencing was performed on tumor tissue (inferred from file names), taken from a patient given nivolumab and ipilimumab in sequence. Every receptor here comes from a human donor with melanoma.

This clone was counted ten times or more. The rearrangement links TRBV11-3 to TRBJ2-7, with TRBD1 matching 9 bases. Losses at the gene ends were 4 bases for V and 4 bases for J; bases not matched to a gene: 5. CDR3 length equals 14 residues. From germline, CDR1 is SGHNT and CDR2 YENEEA. CDR3 loop: CASSSTGGGYEQYF. Written as DNA, the CDR3 is TGTGCCAGCAGCTCCACAGGGGGCGGGTACGAGCAGTACTTC.

This clone was recorded a few times. The J gene is TRBJ1-6, the V gene TRBV6-8; D not certain. Trimming pared 8 bases from V and 0 bases from J, leaving 20 bases between. The CDR3 length is 18 residues. Germline V gene sequence: CDR1 MNHGY, CDR2 SAAAGT. The DNA of the CDR3 is TGTGCCAGCGGTTCTTCACCAGGAGTCAGCTCCTATAATTCACCCCTCCACTTT. Translated: CASGSSPGVSSYNSPLHF.